This note documents a single TCR beta chain sequence. Only in-frame clones appear in the TCRdb table, and some are missing; sequencing was by immunoSEQ multiplex PCR. The sample records roughly 500,000 clones, 78% being singletons. The data originate from a study of shared T cell receptors in the human thymus. The CDR3 loop spans 14 amino acids. Germline CDR1 is SQVTM and CDR2 is ANQGSEA. Trimming took 6 bases from V and 4 from J; bases not matched to a gene: 12. These records were also assigned to another study, of human thymus T cells. That study adds: Biased V and J segment usage appeared in thymus and peripheral blood.

The chain joins TRBV29-1 to TRBJ2-7; 7 positions match TRBD1. Sequencing was carried out using thymocytes. The sequence came from a boy in the first two years of life with a congenital heart defect. As DNA, the CDR3 is TGCAGCGTCCCTGCTGGGACAGCGAATTACGAGCAGTACTTC. Amino acid sequence: CSVPAGTANYEQYF.